This is a list of T cell receptor beta chains from one sample in a study of post-analysis software for immune sequencing data. TCRdb re-called the PCR reads through MiXCR, storing one row per CDR3 protein. The data show around 770,000 distinct CDR3 sequences, 40% to 55% seen once. The sequenced material came from blood. The receptors originated from a girl aged 10-17 years with multiple sclerosis. The CDR3 runs from the conserved cysteine through the conserved F or W. D genes are given only for firm matches. Size is omitted from some rows. Given values are once, few, many or a class for expanded clones.

>NA|TRBJ2-5|NA|TRBV29-1
CSVEEGQGGETQYF
TGCAGCGTTGAAGAAGGGCAGGGAGGAGAGACCCAGTACTTC
>NA|TRBJ2-1|TRBD2|TRBV10-3
CAISEAVAGGYNEQFF
TGTGCCATCAGTGAGGCGGTAGCGGGAGGGTACAATGAGCAGTTCTTC
>NA|TRBJ1-2|NA|TRBV6-5
CASSPGRLEGYTF
TGTGCCAGCAGCCCTGGCAGACTGGAGGGCTACACCTTC
>NA|TRBJ2-1|NA|TRBV20-1
CSALRDEGSEQFF
TGCAGTGCTCTCAGGGACGAAGGATCAGAGCAGTTCTTC
>NA|TRBJ2-1|TRBD1|TRBV11-3
CASSHSGTGGGYNEQFF
TGTGCCAGCAGCCATAGTGGGACAGGGGGCGGCTACAATGAGCAGTTCTTC
>NA|TRBJ2-3|NA|TRBV5-6
CASTIDDTQYF
TGTGCCAGCACCATTGATGATACGCAGTATTTT
>NA|TRBJ2-1|TRBD2|TRBV7-2
CASSPLLLAGFYNEQFF
TGTGCCAGCAGCCCACTTTTACTAGCGGGGTTCTACAATGAGCAGTTCTTC
>few|TRBJ2-5|NA|TRBV20-1
CSARDGILQETQYF
TGCAGTGCTAGAGACGGTATCCTCCAAGAGACCCAGTACTTC
>few|TRBJ2-7|NA|TRBV6-5
CASSAGWVYEQYF
TGTGCCAGCAGCGCCGGTTGGGTCTACGAGCAGTACTTC
>NA|TRBJ2-3|NA|TRBV3-1
CASSQGVGGSTDTQYF
TGTGCCAGCAGCCAAGGAGTCGGCGGCAGCACAGATACGCAGTATTTT
>NA|TRBJ2-7|NA|TRBV11-2
CASSSFPRDEQYF
TGTGCCAGCAGCTCCTTTCCCCGAGACGAGCAGTACTTC
>few|TRBJ2-3|TRBD2|TRBV9
CASSSGTSGSEDTQYF
TGTGCCAGCAGCTCCGGGACTAGCGGGAGTGAGGATACGCAGTATTTT
>NA|TRBJ2-5|NA|TRBV6-1
CASSEGPGDQETQYF
TGTGCCAGCAGTGAAGGCCCGGGAGACCAAGAGACCCAGTACTTC
>few|TRBJ1-6|TRBD1|TRBV6-2/TRBV6-3
CASMDRVTGSPLHF
TGTGCCAGCATGGACAGGGTGACGGGTTCACCCCTCCACTTT
>NA|TRBJ2-7|NA|TRBV4-2
CASSQDGAFSGEQYF
TGTGCCAGCAGCCAGGATGGGGCTTTCTCGGGCGAGCAGTACTTC
>NA|TRBJ2-3|TRBD1|TRBV6-5
CASSFERDRDEDTQYF
TGTGCCAGCAGTTTCGAGAGAGACAGGGATGAAGATACGCAGTATTTT
>NA|TRBJ2-1|TRBD2|TRBV7-3
CASSRGLAGGSNEQFF
TGTGCCAGCAGCCGCGGACTAGCGGGAGGGTCAAATGAGCAGTTCTTC
>NA|TRBJ2-7|NA|TRBV7-9
CASSFPQGWQYF
TGTGCCAGCAGCTTCCCACAGGGCTGGCAGTACTTC
>NA|TRBJ2-1|NA|TRBV6-2/TRBV6-3
CASSYPVGGNEQFF
TGTGCCAGCAGTTACCCCGTGGGTGGCAATGAGCAGTTCTTC
>NA|TRBJ2-4|NA|TRBV5-6
CASSLAGKEQYF
TGTGCCAGCAGCTTGGCCGGGAAAGAGCAGTACTTC
>many|TRBJ2-3|NA|TRBV29-1
CSVGGYTDTQYF
TGCAGCGTTGGAGGGTACACAGATACGCAGTATTTT
>few|TRBJ2-1|TRBD1|TRBV12-3/TRBV12-4
CASRTTGGNEQFF
TGTGCCAGCAGAACCACAGGGGGCAATGAGCAGTTCTTC
>NA|TRBJ2-3|TRBD2|TRBV20-1
CSASPLAGGADTQYF
TGCAGTGCTAGCCCGCTAGCGGGAGGTGCAGATACGCAGTATTTT
>NA|TRBJ2-1|TRBD2|TRBV20-1
CSASGRYNEQFF
TGCAGTGCTAGCGGGAGGTACAATGAGCAGTTCTTC
>NA|TRBJ2-1|TRBD2|TRBV7-9
CASSLETSTWANEQFF
TGTGCCAGCAGCTTAGAGACTAGCACCTGGGCCAATGAGCAGTTCTTC
>few|TRBJ2-7|NA|TRBV5-6
CASSFYSPRRGYEQYF
TGTGCCAGCAGCTTTTATTCCCCAAGAAGGGGCTACGAGCAGTACTTC
>NA|TRBJ2-1|NA|TRBV28
CASSLPTGRDEQFF
TGTGCCAGCAGTTTACCCACAGGGCGTGATGAGCAGTTCTTC
>NA|TRBJ2-7|NA|TRBV20-1
CSANPSRASYEQYF
TGCAGTGCTAACCCCTCTAGAGCCTCCTACGAGCAGTACTTC
>NA|TRBJ2-7|NA|TRBV6-6
CASGYGSYEQYF
TGTGCCAGCGGGTACGGTTCCTACGAGCAGTACTTC
>few|TRBJ2-7|TRBD2|TRBV20-1
CSASPMGGRAYEQYF
TGCAGTGCTAGTCCCATGGGCGGGAGGGCCTACGAGCAGTACTTC
>NA|TRBJ2-7|NA|TRBV5-6
CASSLVEQRYEQYF
TGTGCCAGCAGCTTGGTTGAGCAACGTTACGAGCAGTACTTC
>NA|TRBJ2-3|NA|TRBV20-1
CSAMTTTDTQYF
TGCAGTGCCATGACTACCACAGATACGCAGTATTTT
>NA|TRBJ2-1|NA|TRBV10-3
CAISAGLWDNEQFF
TGTGCCATCAGTGCGGGACTTTGGGACAATGAGCAGTTCTTC
>NA|TRBJ2-5|NA|TRBV5-6
CTSSLGQGRIQETQYF
TGTACCAGCAGCTTGGGGCAGGGGCGAATCCAAGAGACCCAGTACTTC
>NA|TRBJ2-5|NA|TRBV6-1
CASSEGEAQYF
TGTGCCAGCAGTGAAGGGGAGGCCCAGTACTTC
>few|TRBJ1-2|NA|TRBV25-1
CASSEYGGDGYTF
TGTGCCAGCAGTGAATATGGGGGCGACGGCTACACCTTC
>once|TRBJ1-3|NA|TRBV20-1
CSARSPVGSGNTIYF
TGCAGTGCTAGATCCCCCGTGGGCTCTGGAAACACCATATATTTT
>few|TRBJ2-1|NA|TRBV5-5
CASSATGRRLAGFPPGNEQFF
TGTGCCAGCAGCGCGACAGGGAGAAGGCTAGCGGGCTTCCCTCCCGGCAATGAGCAGTTCTTC
>few|TRBJ2-7|TRBD2|TRBV4-2
CASSQEREGRYEQYF
TGTGCCAGCAGCCAGGAGCGGGAGGGCCGATACGAGCAGTACTTC
>few|TRBJ1-2|TRBD1|TRBV6-5
CASSYAGQGVTTF
TGTGCCAGCAGTTACGCGGGACAGGGGGTCACCACCTTC
>NA|TRBJ1-5|NA|TRBV19
CASSQGVAGNQPQHF
TGTGCCAGTAGTCAAGGGGTCGCGGGGAATCAGCCCCAGCATTTT
>NA|TRBJ2-2|NA|TRBV6-5
CASTRGGTGELFF
TGTGCCAGCACCAGAGGAGGAACCGGGGAGCTGTTTTTT
>NA|TRBJ2-7|TRBD1|TRBV4-3
CAGSQSRTGNYEQYF
TGCGCCGGCAGCCAATCGCGGACAGGAAACTACGAGCAGTACTTC
>NA|TRBJ2-1|NA|TRBV19
CASSADFGELGYNEQFF
TGTGCCAGTAGTGCCGATTTTGGGGAGCTCGGGTACAATGAGCAGTTCTTC
>NA|TRBJ2-5|NA|TRBV7-9
CASSFGTQDQETQYF
TGTGCCAGCAGCTTCGGGACGCAAGACCAAGAGACCCAGTACTTC
>NA|TRBJ2-2|NA|TRBV7-9
CASSLRPSGANTGELFF
TGTGCCAGCAGCCTGAGGCCCAGCGGTGCGAACACCGGGGAGCTGTTTTTT
>few|TRBJ2-1|NA|TRBV20-1
CSARDHGTLPGEQFF
TGCAGTGCTAGAGATCATGGGACCCTCCCTGGTGAGCAGTTCTTC
>few|TRBJ2-7|NA|TRBV29-1
CSVDGDNSYEQYF
TGCAGCGTTGACGGTGACAACTCCTACGAGCAGTACTTC
>NA|TRBJ2-7|TRBD2|TRBV7-2
CASSLDSGGRAYEQYF
TGTGCCAGCAGCTTAGATTCTGGCGGGAGGGCCTACGAGCAGTACTTC